These T cell receptor beta chains were read from a single sample in a study of PD-1 blockade in classical Hodgkin lymphoma. Repertoires were generated with immunoSEQ multiplex PCR, while TCRdb's copy carries only in-frame clones and drops some. The sample has roughly 23,000 clones; 71% are singletons. This specimen was peripheral blood mononuclear cells (PBMCs), taken at baseline. The receptors come from a human donor with classical Hodgkin lymphoma. CDR3s include the opening cysteine and the closing phenylalanine or tryptophan. Not all rows give a size; the values are once, few, many and, for expanded clones, a class.

>TRBV27|14|TRBJ2-1|.
CASSLLAAHNEQFF
>TRBV7-9|13|TRBJ2-5|.
CASKGGAQETQYF
>TRBV18|14|TRBJ1-1|.
CASSRGPPNTEAFF
>TRBV7-2|13|TRBJ2-1|.
CASTSGDYNEQFF
>TRBV4-2|15|TRBJ2-2|.
CASSLLSGMAGELFF
>TRBV11-2|13|TRBJ1-4|.
CASSRGEWEKLFF
>TRBV9|15|TRBJ2-5|medium-sized
CASSPRAGGLETQYF
>TRBV6-5|15|TRBJ2-5|.
CASSYLSGRRETQYF
>TRBV9|14|TRBJ1-1|.
CASSEQGTGRSAFF
>TRBV28|15|TRBJ2-5|once
CASLESTGRVETQYF
>TRBV14|15|TRBJ1-4|.
CASSQAQGAGEKLFF
>TRBV7-2|13|TRBJ1-2|medium-sized
CASSPVREGACTF
>TRBV5-6|14|TRBJ1-2|few
CASSPFRINYGYTF
>TRBV5-8|13|TRBJ2-7|.
CASSHRDSYEQYF
>TRBV4-1|18|TRBJ1-5|.
CASSQVDMGFRNNQSQHF
>TRBV30|19|TRBJ2-1|.
CAWSGRGRGRGVYRNEQFF
>TRBV11-2|13|TRBJ2-5|.
CASSLRGGETQYF
>TRBV6-1|14|TRBJ1-1|.
CASSANRGASEAFF